These 12 T cell receptor beta chains were all obtained from the same sample, sequenced in a study of T cells expressing NK-cell markers. TCRdb reprocessed the 5' RACE reads, keeping one entry per CDR3 protein, no DNA. Its listing shows about 550,000 distinct CDR3 sequences. The material sequenced was blood T cells: a sorted CD56 or NKG2C T cell subset, CD4+ or CD8+ T cells, or bulk PBMC T cells (not recorded which). These receptors all come from a young man in good health.

The V gene is TRBV28, the J gene TRBJ2-2; with no DNA, the TCRdb D assignment of TRBD1 cannot be verified. This CDR3 is built from 15 residues. Germline assignment: CDR1 MDHEN and CDR2 SYDVKM. The CDR3 here is CASSFWQGDTGELFF.

The rearrangement links TRBV25-1 to TRBJ1-1. Germline CDR1 is MGHDK and CDR2 is SYGVNS. This CDR3 has 13 residues. The CDR3 reads CASREDWRQEAFF.

The chain links TRBV4-3 to TRBJ2-7; no DNA is available, so the TRBD2 call from TCRdb remains unchecked. Germline-derived CDR1 and CDR2 are LGHNA and YSLEER. CDR3 size: 14 residues. The CDR3 is CASSQESGLGEQYF.

The V call is TRBV12-3 or TRBV12-4, the J call TRBJ2-1; no DNA is available, so the TRBD2 call from TCRdb remains unchecked. CDR3 size: 15 residues. CDR3 in amino acids: CASSFLAGGYNEQFF.

The chain combines TRBV2 with TRBJ2-1; TCRdb selects TRBD2, and the lack of DNA leaves this call unchecked. This CDR3 has 17 residues. The germline V gene encodes CDR1 SNHLY and CDR2 FYNNEI. CDR3 residues: CASRAAPTSGGYNEQFF.

The chain uses TRBV7-2 and TRBJ2-7; there is no DNA to check the TCRdb D call of TRBD2. Germline values: CDR1 SGHTA, CDR2 FQGNSA. This CDR3 comprises 16 residues. The CDR3 loop reads CASSPKRLAGTDEQYF.

The J gene is TRBJ2-1, the V gene TRBV28; the D call from TCRdb, TRBD2, cannot be confirmed without DNA. This CDR3 has 18 amino acids. Germline V lookup: CDR1 MDHEN, CDR2 SYDVKM. CDR3: CASSSKKREPTYYNEQFF.

The chain combines TRBV7-2 with TRBJ2-4; TCRdb lists TRBD2, though no DNA is available to test this call. The germline V gene has CDR1 SGHTA and CDR2 FQGNSA. This CDR3 has 19 amino acids. The CDR3: CASSLGLAGANLAKNIQYF.

The chain recombines TRBV6-2 or TRBV6-3 with TRBJ2-7; TCRdb outputs TRBD2, but without DNA this stays unchecked. CDR3 size: 15 residues. CDR1 is MNHEY and CDR2 is SVGEGT in the germline V gene. CDR3 loop: CASSYGAGPSYEQYF.

This sequence joins TRBV29-1 and TRBJ2-5; without DNA, the TCRdb call of TRBD1 cannot be checked. This CDR3 has 14 residues. Germline CDR1 reads SQVTM; CDR2 reads ANQGSEA. This chain's CDR3 is CSVGYYVAGETQYF.

The V call is TRBV5-1, the J call TRBJ1-2; TCRdb lists TRBD1, though no DNA is available to test this call. CDR3 length: 13 amino acids. Looked up from germline, CDR1 is SGHRS and CDR2 is YFSETQ. The CDR3: CASSSDRGYGYTF. Supplemented by reference TRBV5-1 and TRBJ1-2, the full variable domain reads KAGVTQTPRYLIKTRGQQVTLSCSPISGHRSVSWYQQTPGQGLQFLFEYFSETQRNKGNFPGRFSGRQFSNSRSEMNVSTLELGDSALYLCASSSDRGYGYTFGSGTRLTVV.

The V call is TRBV15, the J call TRBJ2-7; the TCRdb call, TRBD1, lacks DNA for checking. CDR3 size: 16 residues. The germline V gene encodes CDR1 LNHNV and CDR2 YYDKDF (reference sequence). CDR3 region: CATSRLQGKTAYEQYF.